The 9 T cell receptor beta chains presented below share a single source sample, sequenced in a study of vaccination and CD4 T cells after COVID-19. Oncomine TCR Beta short-read sequencing was applied to DNA from cultured CD4+ T cells. Each CDR3 protein gets one entry after TCRdb re-called the PCR reads with MiXCR. In the table there are around 21,000 distinct CDR3 sequences, about 60% of which are singletons. Indicated treatment: roughly 11-day PBMC culture with coronavirus spike peptide pools or control peptides (ViraFEST assay). Their antigens remain unidentified. Sequenced material: CD4+ T cells from blood, cultured in vitro. The receptors originated from a human donor who had recovered from COVID-19.

The chain has TRBV12-3 or TRBV12-4 and TRBJ1-2; 7 nucleotides agree with TRBD1. V was pared by 2 bases and J by 6 bases, with 3 bases of the junction left unmatched. The CDR3 sequence is 13 residues long. The CDR3 is CASSLIGGNGYTF. CDR3 coding DNA: TGTGCCAGCAGTTTAATAGGGGGCAATGGCTACACCTTC.

The J gene is TRBJ1-1, the V gene TRBV7-9, with D possibly matching TRBD1 (5 bases). Per germline, CDR1 SEHNR and CDR2 FQNEAQ (reference sequence). Trimming left V 0 bases short and J 4 bases short, with 9 bases between. The CDR3 sequence is 14 residues long. This chain's CDR3 is CASSLAGGITEAFF. For the CDR3, the DNA is TGTGCCAGCAGCTTAGCGGGGGGGATCACTGAAGCTTTCTTT.

In this sample, this clonotype turned up a few times. This rearrangement joins TRBV10-3 to TRBJ1-5, with D possibly matching TRBD1 (6 bases). This CDR3 spans 13 amino acids. V was clipped by 10 bases and J by 7 bases, with 17 bases between them. Germline lookup yields CDR1 ENHRY and CDR2 SYGVKD. CDR3 protein: CASSGEARQPQHF. DNA for the CDR3: TGTGCCAGCTCAGGGGAGGCACGCCAGCCCCAGCATTTT.

The rearrangement uses TRBV6-2 or TRBV6-3 and TRBJ2-5; the D is unclear. Trimming took 6 bases from V and 1 from J, leaving 12 bases between them. This CDR3 spans 14 amino acids. Germline-derived CDR1 and CDR2 are MNHEY and SVGEGT. The CDR3 protein is CASRGGLTQETQYF. The CDR3 nucleotides are TGTGCCAGCAGGGGCGGCCTGACCCAAGAGACCCAGTACTTC.

The CDR3 sequence: CASSVQGANYGYTF. The CDR3 coding sequence is TGTGCCAGCAGCGTTCAGGGTGCCAACTATGGCTACACCTTC. The chain carries TRBV5-4 and TRBJ1-2; a possible D gene is TRBD1 (5 bases). The length of the CDR3 is 14 residues. The germline V and J ends were trimmed by 4 bases and 2 bases, with 12 bases remaining between them. Germline CDR1 SGHNT, CDR2 YYREEE (reference sequence).

This clonotype was found a few times. This chain joins TRBV7-8 and TRBJ1-4; D possibly corresponds to TRBD1 (5 bases). Germline V gene data show CDR1 as SGHVS and CDR2 as FQNEAQ. V lost 5 bases and J 7 bases, leaving 14 bases between the germline ends. CDR3 size: 14 residues. This chain's CDR3 is CASSPREGPEKLFF. The CDR3 coding sequence is TGTGCCAGCAGCCCCCGGGAGGGGCCTGAAAAACTGTTTTTT.

CDR3 nucleotides: TGTGCCAGCAGTTACCCGGGACGGGACACCGGGGAGCTGTTTTTT. Protein: CASSYPGRDTGELFF. The chain couples TRBV6-5 to TRBJ2-2; D tentatively reads TRBD1 or TRBD2 (5 bases each). Trimming took 2 bases from V and 3 from J, leaving 10 bases between them. The CDR3 is 15 residues long. Germline loops: CDR1 MNHEY, CDR2 SVGAGI.

This chain uses TRBV27 with TRBJ1-2; 9 bases are a match to TRBD1. CDR1 MNHEY and CDR2 SMNVEV come from the germline V gene (reference sequence). This CDR3 has 15 residues. The V gene end was trimmed by 6 bases and the J gene end by 8 bases; junction bases not matched to a gene: 13. The CDR3 sequence: CASSQEHRGLEGYTF. The CDR3 DNA follows: TGTGCCAGCAGCCAAGAGCACAGGGGGCTAGAGGGCTACACCTTC.

In this sample, this clonotype turned up a few times. The J gene is TRBJ1-5, the V gene TRBV27, with a possible D match to TRBD1 (6 bases). The CDR3 has 16 amino acids. Germline V gives CDR1 MNHEY, CDR2 SMNVEV (reference sequence). With 2 bases removed from V and 3 bases from J, the gap between germline ends came to 14 bases. Here the CDR3 DNA reads TGTGCCAGCAGTTTAGGCAGGGGCGTCCCCAATCAGCCCCAGCATTTT. Residues: CASSLGRGVPNQPQHF.